One sample yielded the 30 T cell receptor beta chains listed below, sequenced in a study of siplizumab effects on memory and regulatory T cells. TCRdb's copy holds only in-frame clones and misses some; the assay was immunoSEQ multiplex PCR. The repertoire holds tens of thousands of clones, with 95% to 97% as singletons. Source material: naive CD4+ T cells sorted from blood. The receptor source for this set is a human donor in good health.

The chain employs TRBV5-1 and TRBJ2-7; D is ambiguous. The V gene lost 0 bases and the J gene lost 3 bases, with 10 bases spanning the gap. This CDR3 has 14 amino acids. Germline V CDR1 and CDR2: SGHRS, YFSETQ. This CDR3 is CASSLAVSGYEQYF. Here the CDR3 DNA reads TGCGCCAGCAGCTTGGCCGTCTCCGGCTACGAGCAGTACTTC.

This chain connects TRBV7-8 to TRBJ2-1; D is undetermined. Germline V gives CDR1 SGHVS, CDR2 FQNEAQ. V lost 2 bases, J lost 6 bases, and 17 bases lay in between. This CDR3 has 16 amino acids. CDR3 sequence (DNA): TGTGCCAGCAGCTTACCCGGTCAGACCCCGATCAATGAGCAGTTCTTC. Translated, it gives CASSLPGQTPINEQFF.

The chain joins TRBV9 to TRBJ2-1; TRBD2 matches at 12 bases. V shed 0 bases and J 8 bases; nucleotides not matched to a gene: 12. Germline CDR1 is SGDLS and CDR2 is YYNGEE. This CDR3 is built from 18 residues. The CDR3 loop is CASSVAPSGRAGTYEQFF. In nucleotides, the CDR3 is TGTGCCAGCAGCGTAGCTCCTAGCGGGAGGGCCGGGACATATGAGCAGTTCTTC.

The J gene is TRBJ1-1, the V gene TRBV27; the D is unclear. The CDR3 contains 16 residues. V lost 7 bases and J lost 1, with 19 bases in between. Per germline, CDR1 MNHEY and CDR2 SMNVEV (reference sequence). The CDR3 protein is CASKRRADLRNTEAFF. CDR3 bases: TGTGCCAGCAAAAGGCGCGCGGACTTGAGGAACACTGAAGCTTTCTTT.

To note about this clone: The junction does not match germline at one end; this may be a read error. Other DNA sequences from this sample encode an identical CDR3 as well. The chain carries TRBV10-1 and TRBJ2-5, with no clear D. The CDR3 consists of 12 residues. Germline lookup yields CDR1 WNHNN and CDR2 SYGVQD (reference sequence). This CDR3 is CASIEYQETQYF. The CDR3 DNA reads TGCGCCAGCATTGAGTACCAAGAGACCCAGTACTTC.

This chain links TRBV5-6 with TRBJ1-3; no reliable D call. The V gene lost 1 base and the J gene lost 9 bases, with 17 bases spanning the gap. The CDR3 runs 15 residues. Germline V lookup: CDR1 SGHDT, CDR2 YYEEEE. The DNA of the CDR3 is TGTGCCAGCAGCTTGAGTTCTGATGGATTTAGCACCATATATTTT. Protein: CASSLSSDGFSTIYF.

The rearrangement links TRBV12-5 to TRBJ2-7, with 7 bases fitting TRBD2. Trimming removed 2 bases from V and 0 bases from J; junction bases left unmatched: 1. The CDR3 covers 14 residues. Germline-derived CDR1 and CDR2 are LGHNT and FRNRAP. The CDR3 DNA reads TGTGCTAGTGGTTTGCGCGGGGGCTCCTACGAGCAGTACTTC. Its protein is CASGLRGGSYEQYF.

This clone was detected only once. The gene calls are TRBV18 and TRBJ2-7, with D possibly matching TRBD1 (6 bases). CDR1 and CDR2 (germline): KGHSH, LQKENI. V lost 5 bases to trimming and J lost 2 bases, with 16 bases between them. CDR3 size: 15 residues. Written as DNA, the CDR3 is TGTGCCAGCTCATCAACCGCCGGGGACACCTACGAGCAGTACTTC. Translation: CASSSTAGDTYEQYF.

V usage is TRBV2 and J usage is TRBJ2-5; the D gene is possibly TRBD2 (6 bases). The germline V gene has CDR1 SNHLY and CDR2 FYNNEI. V lost 7 bases and J 5 bases, leaving 14 bases between the germline ends. The CDR3 is made up of 13 amino acids. DNA of the CDR3: TGTGCCAGCAAAGGAGGGGTGGGGGAGACCCAGTACTTC. Translating it yields CASKGGVGETQYF.

V and J are TRBV6-5 and TRBJ2-6, with D hard to call. CDR1 and CDR2 from the germline V gene are MNHEY and SVGAGI. This CDR3 is 15 amino acids long. Between the trimmed V and J ends, which lost 1 base and 4 bases, there was a span of 8 bases. The CDR3 here is CASSYLTAGANVLTF. The CDR3 DNA reads as TGTGCCAGCAGTTACTTGACTGCGGGGGCCAACGTCCTGACTTTC.

The CDR3 protein is CAIRASSGNTIYF. DNA for the CDR3: TGTGCCATCAGGGCAAGCTCTGGAAACACCATATATTTT. The chain recombines TRBV10-3 with TRBJ1-3; D unclear. This CDR3 has 13 residues. Between the trimmed V and J ends, which lost 6 bases and 0 bases, there was a span of 6 bases. The germline V gene has CDR1 ENHRY and CDR2 SYGVKD.

The chain combines TRBV4-1 with TRBJ2-2, with 11 bases aligning to TRBD2. V was clipped by 4 bases and J by 2 bases; unmatched bases: 3. The CDR3 loop spans 16 amino acids. Germline loops: CDR1 MGHRA, CDR2 YSYEKL. CDR3 in DNA: TGCGCCAGCAGCCTGACTAGCGGGATTAACACCGGGGAGCTGTTTTTT. Its translation is CASSLTSGINTGELFF.

The chain is built from TRBV6-1 and TRBJ2-7; D is unresolved. CDR3 length: 15 residues. Per the germline V gene, CDR1 is MNHNS and CDR2 is SASEGT. V lost 1 base to trimming and J lost 2 bases, with 12 bases between them. The CDR3 DNA follows: TGTGCCAGCAGTGAAGACGGCAGCTTAACCTACGAGCAGTACTTC. Residues: CASSEDGSLTYEQYF.

V is TRBV5-1 and J is TRBJ1-1; 7 nucleotides agree with TRBD1. V gave up 2 bases and J gave up 1 base; unmatched junction bases: 5. CDR1 is SGHRS and CDR2 is YFSETQ in the germline V gene. There are 15 residues in the CDR3. CDR3 in DNA: TGCGCCAGCAGCTTAGGCAGGGGGGCGAACACTGAAGCTTTCTTT. This translates into CASSLGRGANTEAFF. Full variable domain (rest looked up from reference TRBV5-1 and TRBJ1-1): KAGVTQTPRYLIKTRGQQVTLSCSPISGHRSVSWYQQTPGQGLQFLFEYFSETQRNKGNFPGRFSGRQFSNSRSEMNVSTLELGDSALYLCASSLGRGANTEAFFGQGTRLTVV.

The chain uses TRBV28 and TRBJ2-1; TRBD1 matches 9 bases. The CDR3 runs to 17 residues. Germline V gene data show CDR1 as MDHEN and CDR2 as SYDVKM. V lost 5 bases and J lost 6; bases outside the gene matches: 14. CDR3 in amino acids: CASSDLRGQGAGNEQFF. As DNA, the CDR3 is TGTGCCAGCAGTGACCTAAGGGGACAGGGAGCTGGCAATGAGCAGTTCTTC.

This chain links TRBV5-6 with TRBJ2-3; TRBD2 matches 13 bases. Germline CDR1 and CDR2: SGHDT and YYEEEE. This CDR3 has 17 amino acids. With V trimmed by 4 bases and J by 4 bases, 9 bases remained unmatched. The CDR3 bases are TGTGCCAGCAGCAGACAGTGGACTAGCGGGAGAGCAGATACGCAGTATTTT. It translates to CASSRQWTSGRADTQYF. Complete variable domain (other parts from reference TRBV5-6 and TRBJ2-3): DAGVTQSPTHLIKTRGQQVTLRCSPKSGHDTVSWYQQALGQGPQFIFQYYEEEERQRGNFPDRFSGHQFPNYSSELNVNALLLGDSALYLCASSRQWTSGRADTQYFGPGTRLTVL.

The rearrangement links TRBV14 to TRBJ2-7; D is unresolved. The V gene's germline CDR1 is SGHDN and CDR2 FVKESK. V lost 6 bases, J lost 4 bases, and 19 bases lay in between. This CDR3 has 15 amino acids. The CDR3 spells CASRSTDTAWYEQYF. The CDR3, as DNA: TGTGCCAGCAGGTCAACAGACACTGCATGGTACGAGCAGTACTTC. The full variable domain, with the rest looked up from reference TRBV14 and TRBJ2-7, is EAGVTQFPSHSVIEKGQTVTLRCDPISGHDNLYWYRRVMGKEIKFLLHFVKESKQDESGMPNNRFLAERTGGTYSTLKVQPAELEDSGVYFCASRSTDTAWYEQYFGPGTRLTVT.

This clone was found once. The V gene is TRBV11-3, the J gene TRBJ2-7; D gene ambiguous. The ends were cut back, 5 bases at V and 2 bases at J, with 13 bases in the middle. The CDR3 covers 14 residues. The germline V gene has CDR1 SGHNT and CDR2 YENEEA. CDR3 region: CASSLLLETYEQYF. As DNA, the CDR3 is TGTGCCAGCAGCCTACTCCTGGAAACCTACGAGCAGTACTTC.

This chain links TRBV5-1 with TRBJ1-2; 9 nucleotides line up with TRBD1. Germline CDR1 reads SGHRS; CDR2 reads YFSETQ. V was pared by 4 bases and J by 3 bases, with 4 bases of the junction left unmatched. The CDR3 has 14 amino acids. CDR3 loop: CASSARQGDYGYTF. Written as DNA, the CDR3 is TGCGCCAGCAGCGCCCGACAGGGGGACTATGGCTACACCTTC.

This clone was observed once. This chain links TRBV28 with TRBJ1-3; D is possibly TRBD1 (5 bases). V was shortened by 1 base and J by 7 bases, with 20 bases between the two germline ends. Germline CDR1 MDHEN, CDR2 SYDVKM. The CDR3 sequence is 17 residues long. The CDR3 protein is CASSLLLRDDLGNTIYF. CDR3 nucleotide sequence: TGTGCCAGCAGTTTATTATTACGGGACGACCTCGGTAACACCATATATTTT.

The rearrangement joins TRBV7-2 to TRBJ2-2; D is perhaps TRBD1 (7 bases). This CDR3 is built from 16 residues. Germline-derived CDR1 and CDR2 are SGHTA and FQGNSA. V was cut by 3 bases and J by 5 bases, with 16 bases left in between. CDR3 coding DNA: TGTGCCAGCAGCTTTGGCACAGGGGCGGGAACCGGGGAGCTGTTTTTT. It yields the protein CASSFGTGAGTGELFF.

The V gene is TRBV7-3, the J gene TRBJ1-3; D gene unclear. Germline CDR1 SGHTA, CDR2 FQGTGA. The CDR3 contains 14 residues. V was clipped by 1 base and J by 2 bases, with 6 bases between them. CDR3 in DNA: TGTGCCAGCAGCTTAAATGTCCCTGGAAACACCATATATTTT. Translated: CASSLNVPGNTIYF. The full variable domain, completed using reference TRBV7-3 and TRBJ1-3, is GAGVSQTPSNKVTEKGKYVELRCDPISGHTALYWYRQSLGQGPEFLIYFQGTGAADDSGLPNDRFFAVRPEGSVSTLKIQRTERGDSAVYLCASSLNVPGNTIYFGEGSWLTVV.

The rearrangement links TRBV11-2 to TRBJ1-2, with 7 positions matching TRBD1. CDR3 size: 16 residues. Germline V gene data show CDR1 as SGHAT and CDR2 as FQNNGV. V shed 5 bases, J shed 0 bases, and the junction held 9 bases outside the gene matches. Written as DNA, the CDR3 is TGTGCCAGCAGCCCGACCTCGGGACAGCCTAACTATGGCTACACCTTC. It codes for CASSPTSGQPNYGYTF.

The genes are TRBV2 and TRBJ1-4, with TRBD1 matching 9 bases. With 4 bases clipped from V and 3 bases from J, the junction kept 12 bases outside the gene matches. The CDR3 has 18 residues. Germline CDR1 and CDR2: SNHLY and FYNNEI. This chain's CDR3 is CASSVGQGIWPANEKLFF. The CDR3 DNA follows: TGTGCCAGCAGTGTGGGACAGGGCATATGGCCGGCTAATGAAAAACTGTTTTTT.

The gene calls are TRBV2 and TRBJ1-4; D gene uncertain. V was shortened by 6 bases and J by 0 bases, with 8 bases between the two germline ends. This CDR3 contains 14 residues. CDR1 and CDR2 from the germline V gene are SNHLY and FYNNEI. The CDR3 bases are TGTGCCAGCAGGGGAGTTGCAACTAATGAAAAACTGTTTTTT. This gives the protein CASRGVATNEKLFF. The full variable domain, with the rest looked up from reference TRBV2 and TRBJ1-4, is EPEVTQTPSHQVTQMGQEVILRCVPISNHLYFYWYRQILGQKVEFLVSFYNNEISEKSEIFDDQFSVERPDGSNFTLKIRSTKLEDSAMYFCASRGVATNEKLFFGSGTQLSVL.

The chain uses TRBV7-3 and TRBJ2-5, with 9 bases fitting TRBD1. V lost 3 bases to trimming and J lost 4 bases; unmatched junction nucleotides: 6. Germline loops: CDR1 SGHTA, CDR2 FQGTGA. CDR3 length: 15 residues. The CDR3 spells CASSLNRGQGETQYF. The DNA of the CDR3 is TGTGCCAGCAGCTTGAACAGGGGGCAAGGAGAGACCCAGTACTTC.

The chain has TRBV5-4 and TRBJ2-5; D call uncertain. Germline V gene lookup returns CDR1 SGHNT and CDR2 YYREEE (reference sequence). Trimming pared 2 bases from V and 5 bases from J, leaving 13 bases between. The CDR3 totals 14 residues. The CDR3 here is CASSFGVLGETQYF. The CDR3 DNA reads TGTGCCAGCAGCTTTGGGGTTCTTGGCGAGACCCAGTACTTC.

CDR3 in amino acids: CASSSEVPSGRANEQFF. CDR3 DNA sequence: TGTGCCAGCAGCTCCGAGGTCCCTAGCGGGAGGGCCAACGAGCAGTTCTTC. This rearrangement joins TRBV7-9 to TRBJ2-1; 12 positions match TRBD2. V gave up 4 bases and J gave up 10 bases; unmatched junction bases: 14. CDR3 length: 17 amino acids. Germline assignment: CDR1 SEHNR and CDR2 FQNEAQ (reference sequence).

This chain links TRBV19 with TRBJ2-1; tentatively, D is TRBD2 (5 bases). Germline assignment: CDR1 LNHDA and CDR2 SQIVND (reference sequence). This CDR3 is built from 14 residues. The V end lost 6 bases, the J end lost 4 bases, and 13 bases lay between the germline ends. CDR3 sequence (DNA): TGTGCCAGTAGACGAATAGCGTTTTACAATGAGCAGTTCTTC. Protein product: CASRRIAFYNEQFF.

This rearrangement joins TRBV28 to TRBJ2-7, with 9 bases lining up with TRBD1. Germline assignment: CDR1 MDHEN and CDR2 SYDVKM. This CDR3 spans 16 amino acids. J gave up 6 bases and V 6 bases, and 15 bases lay outside the gene matches. This chain's CDR3 is CASSPYDWTGEGEQYF. CDR3 sequence (DNA): TGTGCCAGCAGCCCATATGACTGGACAGGGGAGGGCGAGCAGTACTTC.